The present T cell receptor beta chain was sequenced within a study of identical twins. Points from the study as a whole: Conclusions were based on cross-sectional statistical analysis, without following the same donors. Clonotypes of the beta chain that were abundant in cord blood carried fewer insertions (memory repertoires showed none).

TCRdb analysed the 5' RACE reads with MiXCR anew, one entry per CDR3 protein. The table has 500,000 to 600,000 distinct CDR3 sequences, under 25% seen once. The CDR3 has 12 amino acids. Looked up from germline, CDR1 is SGHNT and CDR2 is YENEEA. Trimming cost V 5 bases and J 3 bases, with 7 bases left between them. Comment on this clonotype: Its specificity is not known.

The same sample was also used in a study of T cells expressing NK-cell markers. As that study records: Cells sorted as CD3+CD56+NKG2C+, CD3+CD56+NKG2C- and CD3+CD56-NKG2C+ T cells supplied the TCR beta repertoires. Within several experiments, an anti-gamma-delta TCR antibody kept the sorting limited to alpha-beta TCR T cells.

The specimen was CD4+ T cells sorted from blood. The TCR comes from a woman aged 18-30 years in good health. This rearrangement joins TRBV11-3 to TRBJ2-5; D ambiguous. The CDR3 DNA sequence: TGTGCCAGCAGCCAGACCAAAGAGACCCAGTACTTC. Amino acids: CASSQTKETQYF.